This TCR beta chain comes out of a study of blood T cell repertoires in COVID-19. The overall study: Material from acute and convalescent COVID-19 was sourced from the United States, Italy and Spain. Nucleic acid was either cDNA or gDNA, and it came from T cells, B-cell-depleted T cells, or PBMCs.

The CDR3 consists of 17 residues. Trimming stripped 0 bases from V and 1 base from J, with 15 bases between. Germline V gene sequence: CDR1 WNHNN, CDR2 SYGVQD (reference sequence). Authors' data handling: Counts of nucleated cells, estimated from reference gene primer amplification, were obtained. Sequencing was performed with immunoSEQ multiplex PCR; in TCRdb, only in-frame clones are kept and a portion is missing. Clonal size and the V and J genes are those of that table, whereas D and trimming came from the DNA. The data contain about 140,000 clones, approximately 87% of them singletons. What was sequenced was peripheral blood. The TCR was taken from a woman in her thirties or forties with acute or convalescent COVID-19. The chain is built from TRBV10-1 and TRBJ1-1, with TRBD1 as a possible D gene (5 bases). CDR3: CASSESRALISNTEAFF. CDR3 sequence (DNA): TGCGCCAGCAGTGAGTCCAGGGCCCTCATTTCGAACACTGAAGCTTTCTTT.